The TCR beta chain under discussion was sequenced for a study of blood T cell repertoires in COVID-19. Those enrolled, adults aged roughly 18 to 90 years, came from about two dozen US areas. Participant-reported clinical history was the basis for cohort assignment. Original data processing: Reference gene primer amplification gave estimated nucleated cell counts. Using immunoSEQ multiplex PCR, the repertoire was profiled, and TCRdb retains in-frame clones only, with some absent. Clone size and the V and J calls come from that table; the DNA yielded D and trimming. The profile shows a few hundred thousand clones, 70% to 90% of them singletons. Germline values: CDR1 SNHLY, CDR2 FYNNEI. CDR3 length: 14 residues. Losses at the gene ends were 7 bases for V and 2 bases for J; bases not matched to a gene: 5.

The clonotype was recovered from a woman between 50 and 59 years old who had recovered from COVID-19. Sequenced: PBMCs or T cells enriched from blood (not recorded which). V gene TRBV2 combines with J gene TRBJ1-1, with TRBD1 matching over 9 bases. CDR3 amino acids: CASTLGQGNTEAFF. The CDR3 DNA sequence: TGTGCCAGCACCTTGGGACAGGGAAACACTGAAGCTTTCTTT.